This is a list of T cell receptor beta chains from one sample in a study of cytomegalovirus exposure and HLA in healthy donors. Profiled with immunoSEQ multiplex PCR; TCRdb holds only in-frame clones, not every one. The sample yields some 190,000 clones, about 88% seen once. Material for sequencing was PBMCs. Receptors were obtained from a young woman in good health and CMV-seronegative. Each CDR3 is given with its conserved first and last residue. A D gene is named only where the DNA matches it firmly. For some rows the clone size is stated as once, few or many, or as a class when expanded; others skip it.

>.|TRBJ2-7|.|TRBV6-1
CASMVADGYEQYF
TGTGCCAGCATGGTGGCCGATGGCTACGAGCAGTACTTC
>.|TRBJ2-7|TRBD1|TRBV7-9
CSSSLGQGLPYEQYF
TGTTCCAGCAGCTTGGGACAGGGCCTTCCCTACGAGCAGTACTTC
>.|TRBJ2-7|.|TRBV28
CASSLGGRGYEQYF
TGTGCCAGCAGTTTAGGTGGCAGGGGCTACGAGCAGTACTTC
>.|TRBJ2-1|.|TRBV7-9
CASSLSDEQFF
TGTGCCAGCAGCCTTAGCGATGAGCAGTTCTTC
>.|TRBJ2-2|TRBD2|TRBV6-6
CASGTTNTGELFF
TGTGCCTCCGGGACTACCAACACCGGGGAGCTGTTTTTT
>.|TRBJ2-2|.|TRBV11-2
CASSQTGGGELFF
TGTGCCAGCAGTCAAACTGGTGGCGGGGAGCTGTTTTTT
>.|TRBJ2-7|.|TRBV2
CASSDLWEGLLRQVYEQYF
TGTGCCAGCAGTGATCTGTGGGAGGGTTTGCTACGACAGGTCTACGAGCAGTACTTC
>once|TRBJ2-1|TRBD2|TRBV7-9
CASSLDLLGLAGEGGWFF
TGTGCCAGCAGCTTAGATTTGCTGGGACTAGCGGGGGAAGGAGGTTGGTTCTTC
>.|TRBJ1-3|.|TRBV7-9
CASSMSLRLSGNTIYF
TGTGCCAGCAGCATGAGCTTGAGGCTCTCTGGAAACACCATATATTTT
>.|TRBJ2-2|TRBD2|TRBV25-1
CASSVGLAGVGELFF
TGTGCCAGCAGTGTGGGACTAGCGGGAGTTGGGGAGCTGTTTTTT
>.|TRBJ2-5|TRBD2|TRBV7-8
CASSAGTSSRAQYF
TGTGCCAGCAGCGCCGGGACTAGCTCTCGGGCCCAGTACTTC
>.|TRBJ1-5|.|TRBV9
CASSGGGWGDQPQHF
TGTGCCAGCAGCGGCGGGGGTTGGGGGGATCAGCCCCAGCATTTT
>.|TRBJ1-1|.|TRBV7-9
CASSTSPAMNTEAFF
TGTGCCAGCAGCACCAGTCCCGCCATGAACACTGAAGCTTTCTTT
>.|TRBJ1-2|.|TRBV29-1
CSVVDRTNYGYTF
TGCAGCGTCGTAGACAGGACTAACTATGGCTACACCTTC
>once|TRBJ1-4|.|TRBV6-4
CASSENPGTNEKLFF
TGTGCCAGCAGTGAGAATCCGGGGACTAATGAAAAACTGTTTTTT
>few|TRBJ1-1|.|TRBV29-1
CSVASGTRQSVAFF
TGCAGCGTTGCGTCCGGGACAAGGCAGTCTGTAGCTTTCTTT
>.|TRBJ2-3|TRBD2|TRBV11-3
CASMWEGTDTQYF
TGTGCCAGCATGTGGGAGGGAACAGATACGCAGTATTTT
>.|TRBJ2-1|TRBD2|TRBV5-1
CASSLVPGGIYGEQFF
TGCGCCAGCAGCTTGGTTCCGGGAGGAATTTATGGTGAGCAGTTCTTC
>.|TRBJ2-3|TRBD1|TRBV5-1
CASSPTGKSDTQYF
TGCGCCAGCTCCCCGACAGGGAAGTCAGATACGCAGTATTTT
>.|TRBJ2-7|.|TRBV2
CASSDDNSYEQYF
TGTGCCAGCAGCGACGACAACTCCTACGAGCAGTACTTC
>.|TRBJ2-1|TRBD2|TRBV5-4
CASSWTSGTAYNEQFF
TGTGCCAGCAGCTGGACTAGCGGGACCGCCTACAATGAGCAGTTCTTC
>once|TRBJ2-5|TRBD2|TRBV9
CASSPRLAREQYF
TGTGCCAGCAGCCCCAGACTAGCGAGGGAGCAGTACTTC
>few|TRBJ1-5|.|TRBV5-8
CASSWGLGNQPQHF
TGTGCCAGCAGCTGGGGCTTAGGCAATCAGCCCCAGCATTTT
>.|TRBJ1-2|.|TRBV2
CASRREDYGYTF
TGTGCCAGCAGGAGGGAGGACTATGGCTACACCTTC
>.|TRBJ2-1|TRBD2|TRBV5-4
CASSLVAGGGPGEQFF
TGTGCCAGCAGCTTGGTAGCGGGAGGGGGCCCAGGTGAGCAGTTCTTC
>once|TRBJ2-1|.|TRBV11-2
CASSPRRGGGSYNEQFF
TGTGCCAGCAGCCCCCGGAGGGGAGGGGGATCCTACAATGAGCAGTTCTTC
>.|TRBJ2-3|.|TRBV6-5
CASGKRVVDTQYF
TGTGCCAGCGGAAAGCGGGTCGTAGATACGCAGTATTTT
>.|TRBJ2-7|TRBD2|TRBV6-5
CASSYYRGGGYEQYF
TGTGCCAGCAGTTATTACCGCGGGGGGGGGTACGAGCAGTACTTC
>.|TRBJ1-3|.|TRBV29-1
CSVGLGALAGNTIYF
TGCAGCGTTGGATTGGGGGCACTTGCTGGAAACACCATATATTTT
>.|TRBJ1-2|TRBD1|TRBV5-4
CASSSFGRDRGGYTF
TGTGCCAGCAGCTCATTTGGGCGGGACAGGGGTGGCTACACCTTC
>.|TRBJ1-2|.|TRBV19
CASCSGFNYGYTF
TGTGCCAGTTGCTCGGGGTTTAACTATGGCTACACCTTC
>.|TRBJ1-1|.|TRBV7-2
CASSPMTGNTEAFF
TGTGCCAGCAGCCCCATGACAGGGAACACTGAAGCTTTCTTT
>.|TRBJ1-1|TRBD1|TRBV5-1
CASSLNRRDRVETEAFF
TGCGCCAGCAGCCTAAACCGCCGGGACAGGGTTGAGACTGAAGCTTTCTTT
>.|TRBJ2-2|.|TRBV7-3
CASRSGQNTGELFF
TGTGCCAGCCGCTCCGGACAGAACACCGGGGAGCTGTTTTTT
>.|TRBJ2-7|.|TRBV4-1
CASSPAPGDGRIEQYF
TGCGCCAGCAGCCCCGCGCCGGGGGACGGGCGAATAGAGCAGTACTTC
>.|TRBJ2-5|TRBD2|TRBV5-5
CASSLGGGGGRETQYF
TGTGCCAGCAGCTTGGGAGGCGGGGGGGGCCGAGAGACCCAGTACTTC
>.|TRBJ2-2|.|TRBV15
CATLEATGELFF
TGTGCCACCCTCGAGGCCACCGGGGAGCTGTTTTTT
>.|TRBJ2-7|TRBD1|TRBV4-1
CAGSQQEDRAEQYF
TGCGCCGGCAGCCAGCAAGAAGACAGGGCCGAGCAGTACTTC
>.|TRBJ2-7|.|TRBV5-6
CASSPTGVDEQYF
TGTGCCAGCAGCCCAACCGGGGTAGACGAGCAGTACTTC
>.|TRBJ2-6|.|TRBV9
CASSAHMTGSSGANVLTF
TGTGCCAGCAGCGCTCATATGACTGGGAGCTCTGGGGCCAACGTCCTGACTTTC
>once|TRBJ1-2|TRBD1|TRBV30
CAWTDLSGQANYGYTF
TGTGCCTGGACCGACCTCTCAGGACAGGCTAACTATGGCTACACCTTC
>.|TRBJ1-1|.|TRBV6-1
CASQQGWGTEAFF
TGTGCCAGTCAACAGGGTTGGGGCACTGAAGCTTTCTTT
>.|TRBJ2-1|TRBD2|TRBV15
CATSQRGRPHYEQFF
TGTGCCACCAGCCAGCGGGGCAGGCCGCACTATGAGCAGTTCTTC
>.|TRBJ1-5|.|TRBV28
CASFPEGDSSDQPQHF
TGTGCCAGCTTCCCGGAAGGGGATAGCAGTGATCAGCCCCAGCATTTT
>.|TRBJ2-7|.|TRBV9
CASSVDSGNYEQYF
TGTGCCAGCAGCGTAGATTCGGGAAACTACGAGCAGTACTTC
>.|TRBJ2-7|TRBD2|TRBV11-2
CASSLGSGIRREQYF
TGTGCCAGCAGCTTAGGTAGCGGGATTCGGAGGGAGCAGTACTTC
>.|TRBJ1-5|.|TRBV6-6
CASSDLLEPQHF
TGTGCCAGCAGCGATCTGTTAGAGCCCCAGCATTTT
>.|TRBJ2-7|.|TRBV30
CAWSVNSFYEQYF
TGTGCCTGGAGTGTCAACAGTTTCTACGAGCAGTACTTC
>.|TRBJ2-7|TRBD2|TRBV19
CASSDPAGSSYEQYF
TGTGCCAGTTCCGACCCAGCGGGGAGCTCCTACGAGCAGTACTTC
>.|TRBJ1-1|.|TRBV10-3
CAISEELALRAFF
TGTGCCATCAGTGAGGAATTGGCGCTGAGGGCTTTCTTT
>once|TRBJ1-2|TRBD1|TRBV5-1
CASSDPGGNYGYTF
TGCGCCAGCAGCGACCCAGGGGGGAACTATGGCTACACCTTC
>once|TRBJ2-1|.|TRBV4-2
CASSQSSGVVGNEQFF
TGTGCCAGCAGCCAATCCTCGGGAGTGGTCGGCAATGAGCAGTTCTTC
>once|TRBJ2-1|.|TRBV7-9
CASSLASDNEQFF
TGTGCCAGCAGCTTAGCTAGCGACAATGAGCAGTTCTTC
>.|TRBJ1-3|.|TRBV11-3
CASSLRHSGNTIYF
TGTGCCAGCAGCTTGAGACACTCTGGAAACACCATATATTTT
>.|TRBJ2-5|TRBD2|TRBV7-8
CASSRGRGRAETQYF
TGTGCCAGCAGCCGGGGGAGGGGCAGGGCAGAGACCCAGTACTTC